This is a list of T cell receptor beta chains from one sample in a study of T cell changes during pregnancy in multiple sclerosis. Here immunoSEQ multiplex PCR was the method, and the copy in TCRdb shows in-frame clones only, minus some. This table holds roughly 30,000 clones, about 91% found once. The source was CD4+ T cells from peripheral blood mononuclear cells, collected in the first trimester of pregnancy. The receptors shown here come from a female donor in good health, enrolled as a control in a pregnancy study. CDR3s include the opening cysteine and the closing phenylalanine or tryptophan. The D gene is left open where the match is weak. A row's size may be missing; if present it is once, few, many or a size class.

size,V,length,D,J,CDR3,DNA
NA,TRBV6-5,14,NA,TRBJ1-2,CASSYSSGEGGYTF,TGTGCCAGCAGTTACTCATCAGGGGAAGGGGGCTACACCTTC
NA,TRBV15,14,TRBD1,TRBJ2-4,CATSRDWDSRFQYF,TGTGCCACCAGCAGAGATTGGGACAGCAGGTTTCAGTACTTC
NA,TRBV10-3,16,TRBD1,TRBJ1-4,CAIRPGQGAGNEKLFF,TGTGCCATCAGACCGGGACAGGGGGCCGGTAATGAAAAACTGTTTTTT
NA,TRBV18,13,TRBD1,TRBJ1-2,CASRPGQPTSYTF,TGTGCCAGCAGACCGGGACAGCCCACCAGCTACACCTTC
NA,TRBV5-1,15,NA,TRBJ1-2,CASSIDSYLSGGYTF,TGCGCCAGCAGCATAGACAGCTACCTGTCGGGCGGCTACACCTTC
NA,TRBV5-1,15,TRBD2,TRBJ2-5,CASSARTSGQETQYF,TGCGCCAGCAGCGCACGGACTAGCGGGCAAGAGACCCAGTACTTC
NA,TRBV5-4,14,NA,TRBJ2-3,CASSGRFSTDTQYF,TGTGCCAGCAGCGGCAGATTTAGCACAGATACGCAGTATTTT
NA,TRBV30,12,NA,TRBJ1-2,CAWSGGPGGYTF,TGTGCCTGGAGTGGGGGGCCAGGTGGCTACACCTTC
NA,TRBV19,11,NA,TRBJ2-5,CASLGEETQYF,TGTGCCAGTCTAGGGGAAGAGACCCAGTACTTC
NA,TRBV5-1,14,NA,TRBJ1-2,CASSPGGVGYGYTF,TGCGCCAGCAGCCCAGGAGGGGTAGGTTATGGCTACACCTTC
NA,TRBV19,13,TRBD2,TRBJ2-1,CATLGGGEDEQFF,TGTGCCACCCTGGGCGGGGGGGAAGATGAGCAGTTCTTC
NA,TRBV2,13,NA,TRBJ1-1,CASSEFGQSKAFF,TGTGCCAGCAGTGAATTCGGACAGTCGAAGGCTTTCTTT
NA,TRBV12-5,13,NA,TRBJ2-5,CASGLEESETQYF,TGTGCTAGTGGTTTGGAGGAGTCTGAGACCCAGTACTTC
once,TRBV9,15,NA,TRBJ1-2,CASSVGMEGTGGYTF,TGTGCCAGCAGCGTAGGGATGGAGGGGACGGGTGGCTACACCTTC
NA,TRBV7-2,16,NA,TRBJ2-7,CASSLASGTPSGEQYF,TGTGCCAGCAGCTTAGCGTCCGGGACACCCTCGGGGGAGCAGTACTTC
NA,TRBV4-2,15,NA,TRBJ1-5,CASSQDGQGNQPQHF,TGTGCCAGCAGCCAAGATGGACAAGGCAATCAGCCCCAGCATTTT
NA,TRBV18,13,NA,TRBJ2-2,CASSPSQAGELFF,TGTGCCAGCTCACCCTCCCAGGCCGGGGAGCTGTTTTTT
few,TRBV6-5,13,NA,TRBJ1-4,CASSYSRGEILFF,TGTGCCAGCAGTTACTCCCGGGGGGAGATACTGTTTTTT
NA,TRBV7-2,14,NA,TRBJ2-2,CASSLMTSTGELFF,TGTGCCAGCAGCTTAATGACTAGCACCGGGGAGCTGTTTTTT
NA,TRBV30,15,NA,TRBJ2-3,CAWSRGGYSTDTQYF,TGTGCCTGGAGTAGGGGGGGTTATAGCACAGATACGCAGTATTTT
once,TRBV27,14,NA,TRBJ1-5,CASSLRQGNQPQHF,TGTGCCAGCAGTTTACGGCAGGGCAATCAGCCCCAGCATTTT
NA,TRBV2,14,NA,TRBJ1-3,CASSVQGQGNTIYF,TGTGCCAGCAGTGTGCAGGGGCAAGGAAACACCATATATTTT
NA,TRBV18,13,NA,TRBJ1-4,CASSIGQRLKLFF,TGTGCCAGCTCAATCGGACAGAGACTAAAACTGTTTTTT
NA,TRBV9,13,NA,TRBJ2-7,CASSVGSSYEQYF,TGTGCCAGCAGCGTAGGCAGCTCCTACGAGCAGTACTTC
NA,TRBV19,14,NA,TRBJ2-5,CASSIARGQETQYF,TGTGCCAGTAGTATAGCCAGGGGCCAAGAGACCCAGTACTTC
NA,TRBV4-2,17,TRBD2,TRBJ2-2,CASSQGTSGVNTGELFF,TGTGCCAGCAGCCAAGGGACTAGCGGGGTCAACACCGGGGAGCTGTTTTTT
NA,TRBV4-3,15,TRBD1,TRBJ1-2,CASSQGPQGAYGYTF,TGCGCCAGCAGCCAAGGGCCCCAGGGGGCCTATGGCTACACCTTC
NA,TRBV28,14,TRBD2,TRBJ2-1,CASSTSGGDNEQFF,TGTGCCAGCAGCACTAGCGGGGGGGATAATGAGCAGTTCTTC
NA,TRBV25-1,14,TRBD1,TRBJ1-1,CASSADRDHTEAFF,TGTGCCAGCAGTGCAGACAGGGACCACACTGAAGCTTTCTTT
NA,TRBV30,13,NA,TRBJ1-1,CAWSVRGDTEAFF,TGTGCCTGGAGTGTACGGGGGGACACTGAAGCTTTCTTT
once,TRBV7-2,14,NA,TRBJ2-3,CASSLLSGGDTQYF,TGTGCCAGCAGCTTACTCTCCGGGGGAGATACGCAGTATTTT
NA,TRBV7-9,15,NA,TRBJ1-5,CASSRGGFSNQPQHF,TGTGCCAGCAGCCGGGGGGGTTTTAGCAATCAGCCCCAGCATTTT
NA,TRBV30,15,NA,TRBJ1-3,CAWSPSGSSGNTIYF,TGTGCCTGGAGTCCCTCGGGGAGCTCTGGAAACACCATATATTTT
NA,TRBV5-4,13,NA,TRBJ2-5,CASSLGGQETQYF,TGTGCCAGCAGCCTGGGAGGTCAAGAGACCCAGTACTTC
NA,TRBV18,16,TRBD1,TRBJ2-1,CASSPQGAYRGDEQFF,TGTGCCAGCTCACCACAGGGGGCTTATAGGGGTGATGAGCAGTTCTTC